This entry concerns a single T cell receptor (beta chain). Its specificity is not known. Germline and junction disagree at one end, which may indicate a read error. This record comes from a study of vaccination and CD4 T cells after COVID-19. Overall study results and limits: Researchers report that 304 of 307 vaccine-specific clones in convalescent patients proved spike mono-reactive.

Researchers used the Oncomine TCR Beta short-read assay to sequence DNA from cultured CD4+ T cells. Cultured CD4+ T cells yielded the extracted genomic DNA. TCRdb independently ran MiXCR on the PCR reads; one entry per CDR3 protein. The top ten clones hold roughly a fifth of a sample with around 12,000 distinct CDR3 sequences, around 48% of them seen once. Treatment given: approximately 10-day PBMC culture with coronavirus spike peptide pools or control peptides (ViraFEST assay). ViraFEST used peptide pools to expand antigen-specific T cells and subsequently sequenced their TCRs. Each well held over 1.5 million PBMCs in IL-2 (around 10 IU/ml) medium with approximately 9.1 ug/ml peptide pools. The CDR3 contains 14 residues. Germline CDR1 reads SSHAT; CDR2 reads FNYEAQ (reference sequence).

The chain carries TRBV7-7 and TRBJ2-2; D is unresolved. Sequencing used CD4+ T cells from blood, cultured in vitro. This TCR came from a human donor who had recovered from COVID-19. CDR3 residues: CASSLVSNTGELFF. CDR3 coding DNA: TGTGCTAGCAGCTTAGTCTCGAACACCGGGGAGCTGTTTTTT.